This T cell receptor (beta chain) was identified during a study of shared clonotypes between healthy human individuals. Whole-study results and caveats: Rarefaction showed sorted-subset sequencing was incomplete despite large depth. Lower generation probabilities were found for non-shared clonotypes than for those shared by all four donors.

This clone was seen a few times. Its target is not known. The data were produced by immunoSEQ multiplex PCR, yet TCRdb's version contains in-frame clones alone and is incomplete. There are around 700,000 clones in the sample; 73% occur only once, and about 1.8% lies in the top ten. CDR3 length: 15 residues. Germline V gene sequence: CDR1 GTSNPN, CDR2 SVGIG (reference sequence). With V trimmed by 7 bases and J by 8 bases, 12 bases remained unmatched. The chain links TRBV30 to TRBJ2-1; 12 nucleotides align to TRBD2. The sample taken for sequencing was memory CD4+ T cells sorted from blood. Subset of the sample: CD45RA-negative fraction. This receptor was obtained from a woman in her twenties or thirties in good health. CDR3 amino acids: CALGRGLAGRDEQFF. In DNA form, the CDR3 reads TGTGCCTTGGGAAGGGGACTAGCGGGCCGGGATGAGCAGTTCTTC.